The present T cell receptor beta chain was sequenced within a study of shared clonotypes between healthy human individuals. Overall study: Sampling drew on donors who were a couple of women and a few men aged 18 to 49.

Naive CD8 isolation took CD45RO-negative cells positively selected for CCR7 and excluded terminally differentiated effector memory CD45RA+ cells. Healthy HIV-negative adults without recent acute infections or vaccinations served as donors. Clones were read by immunoSEQ multiplex PCR, and TCRdb kept only the in-frame ones, dropping some. Here the sample spans 800,000 to 950,000 clones, about 97% being singletons. Germline-derived CDR1 and CDR2 are LGHNA and YSLEER. This CDR3 has 15 amino acids. Trimming shortened V by 1 base and J by 1 base, and 8 bases separated the two germline ends. General study results and limits: Represented diversity (both genetic and exposure-history) was limited by the small number of donors.

As to this clone: Its antigen remains unidentified.

The sequence came from a young man in good health. Input material: naive CD8+ T cells sorted from blood. The chain is built from TRBV4-3 and TRBJ1-5; D is uncertain. In DNA form, the CDR3 reads TGCGCCAGCAGCCAAGGGTCGGCAAGCAATCAGCCCCAGCATTTT. It translates to CASSQGSASNQPQHF.